The 14 T cell receptor beta chains below all came from one sample that was sequenced in a study of shared clonotypes between healthy human individuals. Only in-frame clones appear in the TCRdb table, and some are missing; sequencing was by immunoSEQ multiplex PCR. In the table there are around 500,000 clones, 70% to 80% of which are singletons. The source material was PBMCs. These TCRs come from a middle-aged woman in good health. Some clones in this sample may be carry-over from other donors' samples.

This clone was found a few times. This sequence joins TRBV27 and TRBJ2-3, with 8 bases that match TRBD2. The J segment lost 2 bases and the V segment lost 5 bases, leaving 9 bases of the junction unmatched. CDR1 MNHEY and CDR2 SMNVEV come from the germline V gene (reference sequence). The CDR3 runs to 16 residues. This CDR3 reads CASSPQSGGHTDTQYF. In DNA form, the CDR3 reads TGTGCCAGCAGTCCACAGAGCGGGGGCCACACAGATACGCAGTATTTT.

This clone has a count of ten or more. The chain employs TRBV4-2 and TRBJ1-1, with TRBD1 as a possible D gene (6 bases). The CDR3 is 14 amino acids. Germline V lookup: CDR1 LGHNA, CDR2 YNFKEQ. Trimming stripped 3 bases from V and 4 bases from J, with 12 bases between. As DNA, the CDR3 is TGTGCCAGCAGCCAGAGACAGGACGTCACTGAAGCTTTCTTT. Protein sequence: CASSQRQDVTEAFF.

The chain joins TRBV18 to TRBJ2-5, with TRBD2 matching 13 bases. Losses at the gene ends were 3 bases for V and 1 base for J; bases not matched to a gene: 8. This CDR3 region has 18 residues. Germline values: CDR1 KGHSH, CDR2 LQKENI. Here the CDR3 DNA reads TGTGCCAGCTCACCTGGGACTAGCGGGACCATGGGCCAAGAGACCCAGTACTTC. Translating it yields CASSPGTSGTMGQETQYF.

V and J are TRBV7-2 and TRBJ2-5, with D tentatively TRBD1 or TRBD2 (5 bases each). The CDR3 consists of 15 residues. CDR1 and CDR2 from the germline V gene are SGHTA and FQGNSA. The germline V and J ends were trimmed by 1 base and 2 bases, with 11 bases remaining between them. The CDR3 coding sequence is TGTGCCAGCAGCTTAGACTCGGGGCCTCAAGAGACCCAGTACTTC. It specifies CASSLDSGPQETQYF.

V is TRBV28 and J is TRBJ2-3, with D tentatively TRBD2 (5 bases). V lost 3 bases and J 2 bases, leaving 9 bases between the germline ends. Germline CDR1 MDHEN, CDR2 SYDVKM. The CDR3 extends over 14 amino acids. CDR3 bases: TGTGCCAGCAGTTTTGGCGGACTCACAGATACGCAGTATTTT. Amino acid sequence: CASSFGGLTDTQYF.

In this sample, this clone turned up a few times. This chain uses TRBV5-1 with TRBJ2-3, with 7 nucleotides matching TRBD2. Germline V gene lookup returns CDR1 SGHRS and CDR2 YFSETQ. The CDR3 extends over 14 amino acids. V trimming: 6 bases; J trimming: 2 bases; junction bases outside the gene matches: 6. The CDR3 reads CASTAGTTTDTQYF. The CDR3 region has the DNA TGCGCCAGCACCGCCGGGACTACCACAGATACGCAGTATTTT.

The chain employs TRBV5-1 and TRBJ2-7, with TRBD1 matching 7 bases. CDR3 length: 17 amino acids. Germline assignment: CDR1 SGHRS and CDR2 YFSETQ. The V and J ends lost 2 bases and 0 bases, in that order; junction bases with no gene match: 11. In DNA, the CDR3 is TGCGCCAGCAGCTTAGTCTTAGGGGGCGCGAACTCCTACGAGCAGTACTTC. This codes for CASSLVLGGANSYEQYF.

The V and J genes are TRBV12-1 and TRBJ1-5; TRBD1, as called in the table, went unchecked against the DNA. TRBV12-1 represents a pseudogene. The CDR3 is made up of 17 amino acids. DNA for the CDR3: TGTGCCAGCAGACACCGGGACAGGGGATTTAGCAATCAGCCCCAGCATTTT. Protein: CASRHRDRGFSNQPQHF.

The chain has TRBV11-2 and TRBJ2-5, with 15 bases aligning to TRBD2. Unmatched junction bases numbered 5, after V lost 5 bases and J lost 4 bases. The CDR3 length is 16 residues. Germline V CDR1 and CDR2: SGHAT, FQNNGV. The CDR3 DNA sequence: TGTGCCAGCAGCACCCAGGGACTAGCGGGAGGAGAGACCCAGTACTTC. Translation gives CASSTQGLAGGETQYF.

This chain uses TRBV2 with TRBJ2-5; no definite D call. CDR3 length: 12 residues. Germline CDR1 is SNHLY and CDR2 is FYNNEI. V lost 6 bases and J lost 2, with 7 bases in between. The CDR3 DNA is TGTGCCAGCAGAACCGGGCAAGAGACCCAGTACTTC. It yields the protein CASRTGQETQYF. The full variable domain, completed using reference TRBV2 and TRBJ2-5, is EPEVTQTPSHQVTQMGQEVILRCVPISNHLYFYWYRQILGQKVEFLVSFYNNEISEKSEIFDDQFSVERPDGSNFTLKIRSTKLEDSAMYFCASRTGQETQYFGPGTRLLVL.

The V call is TRBV2, the J call TRBJ1-1, with D maybe TRBD1 (5 bases). This CDR3 has 13 amino acids. V was clipped by 1 base and J by 7 bases, with 10 bases between them. CDR1 SNHLY and CDR2 FYNNEI come from the germline V gene. The CDR3 DNA is TGTGCCAGCAGTGAAGAGCCAGGGATTGAAGCTTTCTTT. Translation gives CASSEEPGIEAFF.

V is TRBV18 and J is TRBJ1-2; 7 nucleotides line up with TRBD1. V lost 2 bases and J lost 7; bases outside the gene matches: 10. CDR1 and CDR2 from the germline V gene are KGHSH and LQKENI. The CDR3 loop spans 15 amino acids. The CDR3 nucleotides are TGTGCCAGCTCACCAAGTCCAGGGGGGGGACCTGGCTACACCTTC. It specifies CASSPSPGGGPGYTF. Variable domain in full (rest from reference TRBV18 and TRBJ1-2): NAGVMQNPRHLVRRRGQEARLRCSPMKGHSHVYWYRQLPEEGLKFMVYLQKENIIDESGMPKERFSAEFPKEGPSILRIQQVVRGDSAAYFCASSPSPGGGPGYTFGSGTRLTVV.

This chain uses TRBV7-2 with TRBJ2-5; TRBD1 is a possible D gene (6 bases). The V end lost 3 bases, the J end lost 3 bases, and 17 bases lay between the germline ends. The V gene's germline CDR1 is SGHTA and CDR2 FQGNSA. The CDR3 is 16 residues long. The CDR3 is CASSLNPGQLKETQYF. In DNA, the CDR3 is TGTGCCAGCAGCTTGAATCCGGGACAACTGAAAGAGACCCAGTACTTC.

The gene calls are TRBV7-9 and TRBJ2-2; the D is unclear. CDR1 is SEHNR and CDR2 is FQNEAQ in the germline V gene (reference sequence). The length of the CDR3 is 16 residues. V lost 0 bases, J lost 4 bases, and 12 bases lay in between. The CDR3 region has the DNA TGTGCCAGCAGCTTAGCATCCGCGCGACCCACCGGGGAGCTGTTTTTT. Protein sequence: CASSLASARPTGELFF.